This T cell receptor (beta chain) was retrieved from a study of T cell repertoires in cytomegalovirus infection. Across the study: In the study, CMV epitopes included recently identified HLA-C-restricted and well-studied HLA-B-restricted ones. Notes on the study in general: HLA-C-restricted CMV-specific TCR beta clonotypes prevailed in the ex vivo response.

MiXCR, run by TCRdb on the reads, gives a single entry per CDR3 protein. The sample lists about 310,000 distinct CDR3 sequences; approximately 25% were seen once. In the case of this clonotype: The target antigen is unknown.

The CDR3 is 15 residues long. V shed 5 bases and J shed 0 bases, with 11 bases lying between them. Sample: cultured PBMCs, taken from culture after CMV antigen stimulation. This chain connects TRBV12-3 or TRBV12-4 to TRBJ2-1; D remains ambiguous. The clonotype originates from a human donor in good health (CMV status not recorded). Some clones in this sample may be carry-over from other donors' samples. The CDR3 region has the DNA TGTGCCAGCAGTGCCCCGGGTTACTCCTACAATGAGCAGTTCTTC. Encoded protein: CASSAPGYSYNEQFF.